This T cell receptor (beta chain) was identified in a study of shared clonotypes between healthy human individuals. In the study overall: CD4 naive cells filled three plates per donor, CD4 memory three, CD8 naive two and CD8 memory one.

There are 13 residues in the CDR3. Germline V CDR1 and CDR2: SGDLS, YYNGEE. The V end was cut by 3 bases, the J end by 10 bases, with 14 bases between. Naive CD8 cells lacked CD45RO, underwent positive selection for CCR7 and left out terminally differentiated effector memory CD45RA+ cells. TCRdb's table, derived via immunoSEQ multiplex PCR, lists solely in-frame clones and lacks some. The data hold 550,000 to 750,000 clones, with 92% observed a single time. The sequencing sample was made of naive CD8+ T cells sorted from blood. The clonotype was recovered from a man aged 25 to 40 in good health. The genes are TRBV9 and TRBJ2-1; a weak D match, TRBD1 (6 bases). The CDR3 loop reads CASSEPQGNEQFF. CDR3 DNA sequence: TGTGCCAGCAGCGAGCCACAGGGCAACGAGCAGTTCTTC.